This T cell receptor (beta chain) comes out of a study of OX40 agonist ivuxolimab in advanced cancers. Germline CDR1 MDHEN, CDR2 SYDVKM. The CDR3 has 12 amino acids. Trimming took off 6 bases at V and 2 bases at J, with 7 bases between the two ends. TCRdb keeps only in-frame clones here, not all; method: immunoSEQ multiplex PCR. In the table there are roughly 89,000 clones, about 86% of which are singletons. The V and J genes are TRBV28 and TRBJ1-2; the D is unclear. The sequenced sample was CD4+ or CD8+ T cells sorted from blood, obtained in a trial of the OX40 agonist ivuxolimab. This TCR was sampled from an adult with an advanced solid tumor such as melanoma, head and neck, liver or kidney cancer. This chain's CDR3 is CASRDGNYGYTF. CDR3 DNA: TGTGCCAGCAGAGACGGAAACTATGGCTACACCTTC.